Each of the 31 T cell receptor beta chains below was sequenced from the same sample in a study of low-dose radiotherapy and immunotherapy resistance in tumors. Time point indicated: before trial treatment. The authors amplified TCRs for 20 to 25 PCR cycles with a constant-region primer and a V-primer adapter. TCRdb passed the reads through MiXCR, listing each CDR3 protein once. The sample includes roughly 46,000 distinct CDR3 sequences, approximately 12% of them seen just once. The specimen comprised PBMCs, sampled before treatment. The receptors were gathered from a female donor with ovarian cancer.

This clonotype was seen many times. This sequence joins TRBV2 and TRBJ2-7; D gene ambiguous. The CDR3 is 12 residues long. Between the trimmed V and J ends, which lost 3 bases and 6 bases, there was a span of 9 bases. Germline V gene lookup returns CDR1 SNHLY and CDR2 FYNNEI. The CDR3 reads CASSEYTTEQYF. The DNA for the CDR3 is TGTGCCAGCAGTGAGTATACGACCGAGCAGTACTTC.

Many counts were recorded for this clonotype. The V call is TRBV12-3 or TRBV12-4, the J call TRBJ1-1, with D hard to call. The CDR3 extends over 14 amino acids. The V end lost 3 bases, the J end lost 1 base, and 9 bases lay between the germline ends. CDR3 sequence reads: CASSFPMRNTEAFF. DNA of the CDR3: TGTGCCAGCAGTTTCCCGATGAGGAACACTGAAGCTTTCTTT.

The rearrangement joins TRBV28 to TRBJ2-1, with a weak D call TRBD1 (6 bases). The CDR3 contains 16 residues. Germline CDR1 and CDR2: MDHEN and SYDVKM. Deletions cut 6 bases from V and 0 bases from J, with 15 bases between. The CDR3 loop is CASRAQGRGSYNEQFF. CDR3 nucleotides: TGTGCCAGCAGGGCACAGGGTCGGGGCTCCTACAATGAGCAGTTCTTC.

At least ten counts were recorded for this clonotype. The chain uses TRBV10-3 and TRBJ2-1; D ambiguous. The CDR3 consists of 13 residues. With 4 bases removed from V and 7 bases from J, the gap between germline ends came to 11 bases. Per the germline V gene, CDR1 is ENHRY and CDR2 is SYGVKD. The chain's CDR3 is CAISGGANNEQFF. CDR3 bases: TGTGCCATCAGTGGAGGCGCAAATAATGAGCAGTTCTTC.

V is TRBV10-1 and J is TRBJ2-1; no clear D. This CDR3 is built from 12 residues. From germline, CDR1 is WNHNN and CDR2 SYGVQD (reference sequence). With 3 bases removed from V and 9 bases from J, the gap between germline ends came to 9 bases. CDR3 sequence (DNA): TGCGCCAGCAGTGACGGTTCGAGTGAGCAGTTCTTC. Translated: CASSDGSSEQFF.

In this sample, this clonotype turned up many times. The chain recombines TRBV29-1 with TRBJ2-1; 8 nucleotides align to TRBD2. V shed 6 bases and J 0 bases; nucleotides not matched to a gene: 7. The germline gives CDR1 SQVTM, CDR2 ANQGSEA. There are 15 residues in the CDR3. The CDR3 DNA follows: TGCAGCGTCGCCCTCGGGACTAGCTCCTACAATGAGCAGTTCTTC. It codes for CSVALGTSSYNEQFF.

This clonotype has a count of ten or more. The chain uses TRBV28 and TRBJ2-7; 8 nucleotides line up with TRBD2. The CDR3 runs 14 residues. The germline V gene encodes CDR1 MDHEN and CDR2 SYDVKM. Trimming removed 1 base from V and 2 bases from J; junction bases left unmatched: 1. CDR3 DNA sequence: TGTGCCAGCAGTTTATTAGCGGGGACCTACGAGCAGTACTTC. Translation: CASSLLAGTYEQYF.

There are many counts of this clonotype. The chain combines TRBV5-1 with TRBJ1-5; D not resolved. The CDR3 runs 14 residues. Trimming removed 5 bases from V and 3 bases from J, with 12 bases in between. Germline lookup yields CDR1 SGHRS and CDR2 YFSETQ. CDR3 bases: TGCGCCAGCAGTGTCGATGGAGTCAATCAGCCCCAGCATTTT. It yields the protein CASSVDGVNQPQHF. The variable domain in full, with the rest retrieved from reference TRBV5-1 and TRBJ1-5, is KAGVTQTPRYLIKTRGQQVTLSCSPISGHRSVSWYQQTPGQGLQFLFEYFSETQRNKGNFPGRFSGRQFSNSRSEMNVSTLELGDSALYLCASSVDGVNQPQHFGDGTRLSIL.

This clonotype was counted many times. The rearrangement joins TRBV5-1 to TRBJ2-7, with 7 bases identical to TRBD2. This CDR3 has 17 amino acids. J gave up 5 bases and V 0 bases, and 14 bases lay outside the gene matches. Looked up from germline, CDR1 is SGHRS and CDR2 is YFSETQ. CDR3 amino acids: CASSLAGFGGSPDEQYF. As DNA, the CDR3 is TGCGCCAGCAGCTTGGCCGGGTTCGGCGGGAGTCCCGACGAGCAGTACTTC.

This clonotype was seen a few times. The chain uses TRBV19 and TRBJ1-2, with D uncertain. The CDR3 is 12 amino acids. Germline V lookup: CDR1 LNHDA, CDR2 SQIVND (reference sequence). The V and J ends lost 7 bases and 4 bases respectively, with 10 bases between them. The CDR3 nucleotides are TGTGCCAGTAAGGCCCACAGCTATGGCTACACCTTC. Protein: CASKAHSYGYTF.

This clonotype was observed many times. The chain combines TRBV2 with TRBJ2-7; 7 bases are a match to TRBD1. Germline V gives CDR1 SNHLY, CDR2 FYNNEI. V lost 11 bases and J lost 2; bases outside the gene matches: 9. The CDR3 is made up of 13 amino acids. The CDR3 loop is CAGGRQGTYEQYF. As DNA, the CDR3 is TGTGCCGGAGGAAGACAGGGAACCTACGAGCAGTACTTC.

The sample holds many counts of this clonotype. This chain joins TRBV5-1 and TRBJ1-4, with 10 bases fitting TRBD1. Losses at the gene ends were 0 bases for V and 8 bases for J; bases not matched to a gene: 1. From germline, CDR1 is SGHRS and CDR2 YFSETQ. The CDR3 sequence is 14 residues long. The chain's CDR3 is CASSLGQGAEKLFF. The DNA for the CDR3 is TGCGCCAGCAGCTTGGGACAGGGGGCAGAAAAACTGTTTTTT.

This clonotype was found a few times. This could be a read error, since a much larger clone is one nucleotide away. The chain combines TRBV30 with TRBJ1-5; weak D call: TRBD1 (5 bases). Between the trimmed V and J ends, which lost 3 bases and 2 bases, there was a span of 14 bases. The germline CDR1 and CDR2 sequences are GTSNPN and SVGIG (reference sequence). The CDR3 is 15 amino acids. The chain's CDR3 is CAWSAGIYGNQPQHF. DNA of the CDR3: TGTGCCTGGAGCGCAGGGATTTATGGCAATCAGCCCCAGCATTTT.

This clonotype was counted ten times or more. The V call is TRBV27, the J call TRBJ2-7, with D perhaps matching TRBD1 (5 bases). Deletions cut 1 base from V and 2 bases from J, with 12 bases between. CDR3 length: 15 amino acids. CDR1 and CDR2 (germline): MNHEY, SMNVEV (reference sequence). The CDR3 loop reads CASSLYGRATYEQYF. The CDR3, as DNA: TGTGCCAGCAGTTTATACGGCAGGGCGACCTACGAGCAGTACTTC.

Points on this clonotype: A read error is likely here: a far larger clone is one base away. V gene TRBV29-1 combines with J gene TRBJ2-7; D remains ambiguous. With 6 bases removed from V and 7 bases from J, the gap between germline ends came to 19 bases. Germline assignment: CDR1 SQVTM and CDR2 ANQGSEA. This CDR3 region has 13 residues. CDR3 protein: CSVRMPIADEQYF. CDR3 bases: TGCAGCGTACGAATGCCTATAGCTGATGAGCAGTACTTC.

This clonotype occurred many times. The CDR3 DNA follows: TGTGCCAGCAGTTTGCCGGGCAGCGCCTACGAGCAGTACTTC. Translated: CASSLPGSAYEQYF. This sequence joins TRBV28 and TRBJ2-7; D gene unclear. Per germline, CDR1 MDHEN and CDR2 SYDVKM. The length of the CDR3 is 14 residues. Trimming stripped 3 bases from V and 2 bases from J, with 11 bases between.

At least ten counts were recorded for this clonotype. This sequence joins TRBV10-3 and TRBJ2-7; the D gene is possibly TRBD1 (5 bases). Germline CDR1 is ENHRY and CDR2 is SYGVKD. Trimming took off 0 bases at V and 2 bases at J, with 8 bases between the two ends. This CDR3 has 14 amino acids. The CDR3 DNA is TGTGCCATCAGTGAGTCCCAGGGCCCCTACGAGCAGTACTTC. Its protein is CAISESQGPYEQYF.

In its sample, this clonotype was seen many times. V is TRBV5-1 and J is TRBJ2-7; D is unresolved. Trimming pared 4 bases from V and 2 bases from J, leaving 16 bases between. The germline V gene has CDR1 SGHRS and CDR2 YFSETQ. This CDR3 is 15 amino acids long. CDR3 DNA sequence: TGCGCCAGCAGCCCCACCGCAGCCGGTACCTACGAGCAGTACTTC. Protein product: CASSPTAAGTYEQYF.

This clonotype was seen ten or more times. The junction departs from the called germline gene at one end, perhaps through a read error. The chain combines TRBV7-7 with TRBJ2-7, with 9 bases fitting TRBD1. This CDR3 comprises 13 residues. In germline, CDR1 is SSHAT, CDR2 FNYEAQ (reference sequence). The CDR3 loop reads CASSRDRAYEQYF. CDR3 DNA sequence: TGTGCTAGCAGCAGGGACAGGGCCTACGAGCAGTACTTC.

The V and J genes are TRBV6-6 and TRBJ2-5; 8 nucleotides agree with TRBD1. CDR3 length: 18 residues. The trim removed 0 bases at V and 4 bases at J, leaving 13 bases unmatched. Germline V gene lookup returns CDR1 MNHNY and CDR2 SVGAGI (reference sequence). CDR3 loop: CASSYSPLPQGARETQYF. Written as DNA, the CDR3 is TGTGCCAGCAGTTACTCGCCCCTACCCCAGGGGGCCAGAGAGACCCAGTACTTC.

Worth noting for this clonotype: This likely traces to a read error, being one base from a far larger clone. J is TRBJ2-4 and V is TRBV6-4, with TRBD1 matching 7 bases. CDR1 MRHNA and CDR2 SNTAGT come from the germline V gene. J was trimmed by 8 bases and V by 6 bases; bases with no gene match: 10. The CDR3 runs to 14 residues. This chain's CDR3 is CASRSGGIVDIQYF. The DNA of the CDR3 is TGTGCCAGCAGATCAGGGGGTATAGTGGACATTCAGTACTTC.

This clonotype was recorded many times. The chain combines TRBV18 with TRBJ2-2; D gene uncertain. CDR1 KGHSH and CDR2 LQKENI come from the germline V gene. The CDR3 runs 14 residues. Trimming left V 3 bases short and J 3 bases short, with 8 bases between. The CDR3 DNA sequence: TGTGCCAGCTCACCCGCCCTGGACACCGGGGAGCTGTTTTTT. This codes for CASSPALDTGELFF.

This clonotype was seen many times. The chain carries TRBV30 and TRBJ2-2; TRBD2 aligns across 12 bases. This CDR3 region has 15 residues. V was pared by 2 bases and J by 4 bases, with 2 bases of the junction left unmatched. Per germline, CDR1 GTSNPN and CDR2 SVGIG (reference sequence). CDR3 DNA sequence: TGTGCCTGGAGTACTAGCGGGGGGACCACCGGGGAGCTGTTTTTT. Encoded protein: CAWSTSGGTTGELFF.

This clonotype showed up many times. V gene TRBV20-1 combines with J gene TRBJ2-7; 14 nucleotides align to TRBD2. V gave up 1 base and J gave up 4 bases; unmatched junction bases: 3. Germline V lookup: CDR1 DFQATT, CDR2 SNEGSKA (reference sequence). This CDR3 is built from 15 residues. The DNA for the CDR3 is TGCAGTGCTAGAGGGGGACTAGCGGGAGTGTACGAGCAGTACTTC. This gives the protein CSARGGLAGVYEQYF.

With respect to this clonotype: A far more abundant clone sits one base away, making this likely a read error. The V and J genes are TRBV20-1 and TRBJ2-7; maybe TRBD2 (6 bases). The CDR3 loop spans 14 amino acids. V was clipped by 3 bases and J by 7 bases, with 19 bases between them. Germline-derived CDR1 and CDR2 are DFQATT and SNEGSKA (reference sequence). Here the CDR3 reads CSASARDFLGEQYF. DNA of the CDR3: TGCAGTGCTAGCGCCCGGGACTTCCTCGGGGAGCAGTACTTC.

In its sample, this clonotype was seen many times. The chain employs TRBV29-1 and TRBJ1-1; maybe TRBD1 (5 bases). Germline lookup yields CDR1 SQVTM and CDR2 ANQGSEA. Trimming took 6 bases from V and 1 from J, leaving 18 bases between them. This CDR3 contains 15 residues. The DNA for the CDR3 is TGCAGCGTCCCCGGATTTGGGGGGTCGAACACTGAAGCTTTCTTT. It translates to CSVPGFGGSNTEAFF.

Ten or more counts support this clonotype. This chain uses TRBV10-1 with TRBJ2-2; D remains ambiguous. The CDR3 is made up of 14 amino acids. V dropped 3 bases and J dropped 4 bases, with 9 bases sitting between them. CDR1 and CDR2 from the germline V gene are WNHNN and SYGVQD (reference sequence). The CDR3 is CASSDPGGTGELFF. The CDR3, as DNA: TGCGCCAGCAGTGACCCGGGCGGCACCGGGGAGCTGTTTTTT.

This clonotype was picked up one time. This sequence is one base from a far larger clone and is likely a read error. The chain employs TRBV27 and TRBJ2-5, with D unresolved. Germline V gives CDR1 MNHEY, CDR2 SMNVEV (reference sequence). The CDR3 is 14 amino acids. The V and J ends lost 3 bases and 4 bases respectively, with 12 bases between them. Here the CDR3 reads CASSFCDTTETQYF. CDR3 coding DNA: TGTGCCAGCAGTTTTTGCGACACGACAGAGACCCAGTACTTC.

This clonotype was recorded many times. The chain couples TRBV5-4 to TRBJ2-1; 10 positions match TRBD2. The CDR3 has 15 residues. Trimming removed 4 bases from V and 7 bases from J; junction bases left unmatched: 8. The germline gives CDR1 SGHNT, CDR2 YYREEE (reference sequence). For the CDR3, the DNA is TGTGCCAGCAGCGGAAGCGGGGGGGCCTCGAATGAGCAGTTCTTC. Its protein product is CASSGSGGASNEQFF.

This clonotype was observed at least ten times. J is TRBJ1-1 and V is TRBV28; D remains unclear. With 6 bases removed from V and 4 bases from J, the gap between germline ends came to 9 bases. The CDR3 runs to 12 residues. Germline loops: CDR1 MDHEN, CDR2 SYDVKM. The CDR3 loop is CASSTAPTEAFF. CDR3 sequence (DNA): TGTGCCAGCAGCACCGCCCCCACTGAAGCTTTCTTT.

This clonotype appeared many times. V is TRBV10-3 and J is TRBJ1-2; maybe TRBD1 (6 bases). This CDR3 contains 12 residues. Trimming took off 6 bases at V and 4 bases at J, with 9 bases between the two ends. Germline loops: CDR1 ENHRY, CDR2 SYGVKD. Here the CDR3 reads CAIRTGSYGYTF. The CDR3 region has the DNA TGTGCCATCAGGACAGGATCCTATGGCTACACCTTC.